The sequence of this T cell receptor (beta chain) was determined in a study of cytomegalovirus exposure and HLA in healthy donors. Notes on the study in general: It was reported that TCR beta sequences correctly inferred the HLA-A and HLA-B alleles for most subjects. A few of the chains that were CMV-associated were confirmed in vitro to be specific for CMV antigens.

The CDR3 covers 14 residues. V was clipped by 4 bases and J by 4 bases, with 15 bases between them. CDR1 and CDR2 from the germline V gene are SGHRS and YFSETQ. This clone has a single count. Its antigen is not identified. Within the sample, other DNA sequences also encode this same CDR3. PCR employed 60 Vbeta and 13 Jbeta primers. The assay was immunoSEQ multiplex PCR, and TCRdb's table has in-frame clones only and misses some. The sample carries over 150,000 clones, about four fifths recorded once. Sequenced material: PBMCs. This TCR derives from a woman aged 45 to 65 in good health and CMV-seronegative. This rearrangement joins TRBV5-1 to TRBJ2-7, with D tentatively TRBD2 (5 bases). Here the CDR3 reads CASSAGLRDYEQYF. CDR3 nucleotides: TGCGCCAGCAGCGCAGGACTGCGCGATTACGAGCAGTACTTC.